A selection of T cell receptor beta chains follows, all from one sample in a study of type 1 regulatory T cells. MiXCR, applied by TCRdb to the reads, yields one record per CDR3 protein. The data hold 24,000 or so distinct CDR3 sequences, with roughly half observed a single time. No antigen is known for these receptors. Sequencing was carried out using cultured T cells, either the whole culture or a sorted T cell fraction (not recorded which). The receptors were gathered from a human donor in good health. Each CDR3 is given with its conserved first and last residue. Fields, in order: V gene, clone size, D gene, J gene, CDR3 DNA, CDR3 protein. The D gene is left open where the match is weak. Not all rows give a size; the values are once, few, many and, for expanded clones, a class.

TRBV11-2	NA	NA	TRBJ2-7	TGTGCCAGCAGCTCGGGGGACAGACCCCCCTACGAGCAGTACTTC	CASSSGDRPPYEQYF
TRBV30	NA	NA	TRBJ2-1	TGTGCCTGGAGTACAGCGGATGAGCAGTTCTTC	CAWSTADEQFF
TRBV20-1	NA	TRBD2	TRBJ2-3	TGCAGTGCTAGAGATTGGGGGGGAGATACGCAGTATTTT	CSARDWGGDTQYF
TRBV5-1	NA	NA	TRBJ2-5	TGCGCCAGCAGCTTGATTCAAGGGAGTGAAGCCCAGTACTTC	CASSLIQGSEAQYF
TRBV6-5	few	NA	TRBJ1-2	TGTGCCAGCAGGGACTGGAATCGCTATGGCTACACCTTC	CASRDWNRYGYTF
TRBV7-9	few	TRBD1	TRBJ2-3	TGTGCCAGCAGCTTCGGGACAGGGATCACAGATACGCAGTATTTT	CASSFGTGITDTQYF
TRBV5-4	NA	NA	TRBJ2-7	TGTGCCAGCAGCGTCCGGGCCAAGACCACCTACGAGCAGTACTTC	CASSVRAKTTYEQYF
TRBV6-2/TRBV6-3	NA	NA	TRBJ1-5	TGTGCCAGCAGAACACCTAGCAATCAGCCCCAGCATTTT	CASRTPSNQPQHF
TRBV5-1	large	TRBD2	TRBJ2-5	TGCGCCAGCAGCTTGACTAGCGGGGGGGCAGAGACCCAGTACTTC	CASSLTSGGAETQYF
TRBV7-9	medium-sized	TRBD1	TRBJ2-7	TGTGCCAGCAGCTCAAACAGGGGTCTCGCATCCGAGCAGTACTTC	CASSSNRGLASEQYF
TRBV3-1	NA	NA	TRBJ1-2	TGTGCCAGCAGCCTATGGGGGAAGAACGATGGCTACACCTTC	CASSLWGKNDGYTF
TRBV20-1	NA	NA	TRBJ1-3	TGCAGTGCTAGGAGTGGGATGTTCTCTGGAAACACCATATATTTT	CSARSGMFSGNTIYF
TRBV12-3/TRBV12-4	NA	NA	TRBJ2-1	TGTGCCAGCAGTCTCAGTCGAGTGAGCATCGGGTCCTACAATGAGCAGTTCTTC	CASSLSRVSIGSYNEQFF
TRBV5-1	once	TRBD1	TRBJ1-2	TGCGCCAGCAGCTCCACAGGGGCCTATGGCTACACCTTC	CASSSTGAYGYTF
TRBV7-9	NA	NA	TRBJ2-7	TGTGCCAGCAGCTTAAGTCGGGTACAATACTACGAGCAGTACTTC	CASSLSRVQYYEQYF
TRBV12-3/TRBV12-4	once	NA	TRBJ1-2	TGTGCCAGCAGTCTCAGGGGCCGGGGAAACTATGGCTACACCTTC	CASSLRGRGNYGYTF
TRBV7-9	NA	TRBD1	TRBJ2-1	TGTGCCAGCAGCAGTCAACAGGGGGGTGTTGAGCAGTTCTTC	CASSSQQGGVEQFF
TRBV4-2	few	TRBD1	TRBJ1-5	TGTGCCAGCAGCCAAGATCCGACAGGGGGAAGACAGCCCCAGCATTTT	CASSQDPTGGRQPQHF
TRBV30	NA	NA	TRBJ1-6	TGTGCCTGGAGAGGCAAGGGACGGAATTCACCCCTCCACTTT	CAWRGKGRNSPLHF
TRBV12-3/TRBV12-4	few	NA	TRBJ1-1	TGTGCCAGCAGTTTATGGCAGGCGACTGAAGCTTTCTTT	CASSLWQATEAFF
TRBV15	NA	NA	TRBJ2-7	TGTGCCACCAGCAGAGATTCGTGGGGAGTCGAGCAGTACTTC	CATSRDSWGVEQYF
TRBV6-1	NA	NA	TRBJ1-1	TGTGCCAGCAGTGGTTACGGGACGGTGAACACTGAAGCTTTCTTT	CASSGYGTVNTEAFF
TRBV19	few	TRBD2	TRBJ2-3	TGTGCCAGTGCGGGGGGCCTTAGCACAGATACGCAGTATTTT	CASAGGLSTDTQYF
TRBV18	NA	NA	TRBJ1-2	TGTGCCAGCTCAGCCGACAAGATCTATGGCTACACCTTC	CASSADKIYGYTF
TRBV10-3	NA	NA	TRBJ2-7	TGTGCCATCAGTGAGTCGTTGGGGGGAAAGGGGGTCTCGCACGAGCAGTACTTC	CAISESLGGKGVSHEQYF
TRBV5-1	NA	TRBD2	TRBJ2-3	TGCGCCAGCAGCTTGAGTGTAGCGGGGGGGACAGATACGCAGTATTTT	CASSLSVAGGTDTQYF
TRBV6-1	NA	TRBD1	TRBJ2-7	TGTGCCAGCAGTGAAGTTGGCGGACAGGGCTACGAGCAGTACTTC	CASSEVGGQGYEQYF
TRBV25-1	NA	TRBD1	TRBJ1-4	TGTGCCAGCAGCCGGGACAGGGGATGGGGTGAAAAACTGTTTTTT	CASSRDRGWGEKLFF
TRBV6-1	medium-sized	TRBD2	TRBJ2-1	TGTGCCAGCAGTCCCCGGACTAGCGGGGGGCCCAATGAGCAGTTCTTC	CASSPRTSGGPNEQFF
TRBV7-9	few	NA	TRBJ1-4	TGTGCCAGCAGCTTATGGTTCGGTGTAGATAATGAAAAACTGTTTTTT	CASSLWFGVDNEKLFF
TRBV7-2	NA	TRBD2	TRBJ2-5	TGTGCCAGCAGCTTAGCGCTGACTAGCGGGCGAAGGGGAGAGACCCAGTACTTC	CASSLALTSGRRGETQYF
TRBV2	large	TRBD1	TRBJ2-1	TGTGCCAGCAGCCAACAAGCGGACAGGGGAAACAATGAGCAGTTCTTC	CASSQQADRGNNEQFF
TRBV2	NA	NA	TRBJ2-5	TGTGCCAGCTGCAGGATTCAAGAGACCCAGTACTTC	CASCRIQETQYF
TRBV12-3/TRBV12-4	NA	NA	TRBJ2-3	TGTGCCAGCACCGACAACCACCGAAGCACAGATACGCAGTATTTT	CASTDNHRSTDTQYF
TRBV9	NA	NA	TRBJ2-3	TGTGCCAGCAGCCGGGACACGGCAGATACGCAGTATTTT	CASSRDTADTQYF
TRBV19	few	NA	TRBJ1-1	TGTGCCAGTAGCGTGATAGGGGGGAACACTGAAGCTTTCTTT	CASSVIGGNTEAFF
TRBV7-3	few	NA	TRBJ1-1	TGTGCCAGCAGCTTAACGGCAGGGAGGAACACTGAAGCTTTCTTT	CASSLTAGRNTEAFF
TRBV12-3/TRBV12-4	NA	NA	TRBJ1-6	TGTGCCAGCAGTCCGCAGGGTAGCGGAAATTCACCCCTCCACTTT	CASSPQGSGNSPLHF
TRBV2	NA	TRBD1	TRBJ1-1	TGTGCCAGCAGTTTCCAGGACAGGGTGTTCACTGAAGCTTTCTTT	CASSFQDRVFTEAFF
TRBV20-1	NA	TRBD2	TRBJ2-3	TGCAGTGCTAGTGGGGGACTAGGCCTTGATACGCAGTATTTT	CSASGGLGLDTQYF
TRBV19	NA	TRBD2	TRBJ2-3	TGTGCCAGTAGAGAGGGACTAGCGGGGCGAGGAGATACGCAGTATTTT	CASREGLAGRGDTQYF
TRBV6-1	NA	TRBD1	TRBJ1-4	TGTGCCAGCACCGAAGGAGGCAGGGGGCTAAGTAATGAAAAACTGTTTTTT	CASTEGGRGLSNEKLFF
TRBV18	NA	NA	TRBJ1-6	TGTGCCAGCTCATCACTAGATAATTCACCCCTCCACTTT	CASSSLDNSPLHF
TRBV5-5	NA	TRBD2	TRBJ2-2	TGTGCCAGCAGCTTCGGACTAGCCGAGAACACCGGGGAGCTGTTTTTT	CASSFGLAENTGELFF
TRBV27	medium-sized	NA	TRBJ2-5	TGTGCCAGCAGTTTTTATATCGGGGAGACCCAGTACTTC	CASSFYIGETQYF
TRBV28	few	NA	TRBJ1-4	TGTGCCAGCAGCCGGGACATGGTCGAAAAACTGTTTTTT	CASSRDMVEKLFF
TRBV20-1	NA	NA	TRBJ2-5	TGCAGTGGACGGTCTTTAGGTGAGACCCAGTACTTC	CSGRSLGETQYF
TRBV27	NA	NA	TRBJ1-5	TGTGCCAGCAGTTCAAGGGGGAGTGGCAATCAGCCCCAGCATTTT	CASSSRGSGNQPQHF
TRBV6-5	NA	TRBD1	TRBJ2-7	TGTGCCAGCAGTTACTCGATGGGGACAGGGGGCTTATCCTACGAGCAGTACTTC	CASSYSMGTGGLSYEQYF
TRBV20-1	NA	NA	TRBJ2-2	TGCAGTGCTAGTAGAGGCGCGAACACCGGGGAGCTGTTTTTT	CSASRGANTGELFF
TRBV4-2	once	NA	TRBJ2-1	TGTGCCAGCAGCCAAGATGAGGGGCGACACAATGAGCAGTTCTTC	CASSQDEGRHNEQFF
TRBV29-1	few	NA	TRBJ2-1	TGCAGCGTTGATCAGGGTGTGCAGTTCTTC	CSVDQGVQFF
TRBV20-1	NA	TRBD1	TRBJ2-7	TGCAGTGCTAGTGCAGGACAGGGCCTCTCCTACGAGCAGTACTTC	CSASAGQGLSYEQYF